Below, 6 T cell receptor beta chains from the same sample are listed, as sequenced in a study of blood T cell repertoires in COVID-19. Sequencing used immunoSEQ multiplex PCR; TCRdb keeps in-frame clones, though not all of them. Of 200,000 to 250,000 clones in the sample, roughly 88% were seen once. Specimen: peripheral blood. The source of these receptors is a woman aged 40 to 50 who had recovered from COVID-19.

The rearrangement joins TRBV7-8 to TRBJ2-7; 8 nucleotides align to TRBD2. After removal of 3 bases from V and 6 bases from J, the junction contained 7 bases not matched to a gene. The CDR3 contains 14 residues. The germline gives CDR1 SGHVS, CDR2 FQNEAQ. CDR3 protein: CASSFDGGAIEQYF. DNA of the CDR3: TGTGCCAGCAGCTTCGACGGGGGGGCGATCGAGCAGTACTTC.

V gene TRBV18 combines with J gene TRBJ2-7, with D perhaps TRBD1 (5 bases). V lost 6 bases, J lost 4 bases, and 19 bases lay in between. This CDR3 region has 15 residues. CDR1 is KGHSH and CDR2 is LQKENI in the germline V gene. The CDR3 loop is CASSQGLGSPYEQYF. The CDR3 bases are TGTGCCAGCTCCCAGGGCCTAGGAAGCCCATACGAGCAGTACTTC.

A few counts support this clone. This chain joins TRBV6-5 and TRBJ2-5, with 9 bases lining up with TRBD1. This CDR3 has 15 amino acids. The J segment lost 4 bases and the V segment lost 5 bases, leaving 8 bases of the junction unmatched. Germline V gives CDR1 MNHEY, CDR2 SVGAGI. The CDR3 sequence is CASSTGTGTPETQYF. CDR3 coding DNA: TGTGCCAGCAGTACAGGGACAGGGACCCCAGAGACCCAGTACTTC.

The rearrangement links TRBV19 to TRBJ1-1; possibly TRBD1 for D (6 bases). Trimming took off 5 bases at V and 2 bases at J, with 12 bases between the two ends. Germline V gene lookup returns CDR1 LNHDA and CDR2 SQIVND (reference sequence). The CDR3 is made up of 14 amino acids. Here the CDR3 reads CASSFGTPNTEAFF. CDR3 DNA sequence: TGTGCCAGTAGTTTCGGGACACCCAACACTGAAGCTTTCTTT.

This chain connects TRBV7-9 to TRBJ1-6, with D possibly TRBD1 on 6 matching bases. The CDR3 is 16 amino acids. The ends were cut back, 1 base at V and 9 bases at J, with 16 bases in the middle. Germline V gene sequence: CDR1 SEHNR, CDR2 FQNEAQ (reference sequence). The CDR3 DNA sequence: TGTGCCAGCAGCTTAGGTTTTGGGACACCTTCTTCACCCCTCCACTTT. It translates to CASSLGFGTPSSPLHF.

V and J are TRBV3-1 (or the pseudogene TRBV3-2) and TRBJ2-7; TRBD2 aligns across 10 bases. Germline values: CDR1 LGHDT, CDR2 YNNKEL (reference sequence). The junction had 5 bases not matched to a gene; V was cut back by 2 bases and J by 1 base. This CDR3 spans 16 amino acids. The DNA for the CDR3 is TGTGCCAGCAGCCAACGGACTAGCGGTAAATCCTACGAGCAGTACTTC. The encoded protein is CASSQRTSGKSYEQYF.